This is a list of T cell receptor beta chains from one sample in a study of cytomegalovirus exposure and HLA in healthy donors. Produced via immunoSEQ multiplex PCR; TCRdb's table is partial and in-frame only. The data hold around 170,000 clones, with over 60% observed a single time. Sequencing input: PBMCs. These receptors were collected from a girl under 18 in good health and CMV-seronegative. The CDR3 runs from the conserved cysteine through the conserved F or W. Fields, in order: D gene, J gene, clone size, V gene, CDR3 DNA, CDR3 protein. D genes are given only for firm matches. Clone size appears in some rows only: once, few, many, or a class for an expanded clone.

TRBD1 | TRBJ1-5 | . | TRBV29-1 | TGCAGCGTTGTAGAGACAGGGAGCAATCAGCCCCAGCATTTT | CSVVETGSNQPQHF
. | TRBJ1-4 | . | TRBV21-1 | TGTGCCAGCAGCAAAGTCGGAGGGACTACAACTAATGAAAAACTGTTTTTT | CASSKVGGTTTNEKLFF
TRBD1 | TRBJ1-2 | . | TRBV5-1 | TGCGCCAGCAGCCCCTTTGCAGGGGGCGCTACCAACTATGGCTACACCTTC | CASSPFAGGATNYGYTF
TRBD2 | TRBJ2-1 | . | TRBV29-1 | TGCAGCGTCGGGACTAGCGGGGGAATATACTACAATGAGCAGTTCTTC | CSVGTSGGIYYNEQFF
. | TRBJ1-2 | . | TRBV6-6 | TGTGCCAGCAGGCACAGGGACGGCTATGGCTACACCTTC | CASRHRDGYGYTF
. | TRBJ2-3 | once | TRBV9 | TGTGCCAGCAGCGTAGGACTGAACACAGATACGCAGTATTTT | CASSVGLNTDTQYF
. | TRBJ1-5 | . | TRBV5-1 | TGCGCCAGCAGCCCCCAGGGGATTAGCAATCAGCCCCAGCATTTT | CASSPQGISNQPQHF
TRBD1 | TRBJ1-2 | . | TRBV14 | TGTGCCAGCAGTTCAGACAGGGCCTATGGCTACACCTTC | CASSSDRAYGYTF
. | TRBJ1-2 | . | TRBV21-1 | TGTGCCAGCAGCAAAAATAGTCGGGGGGCGGGTGGCTACACCTTC | CASSKNSRGAGGYTF
. | TRBJ2-6 | . | TRBV10-3 | TGTGCCATCAGTGAGGGGGGCTCTTTGACTTTC | CAISEGGSLTF
. | TRBJ1-2 | few | TRBV28 | TGTGCCAGCAGTTTTGATAGGGGAAACTATGGCTACACCTTC | CASSFDRGNYGYTF
. | TRBJ2-2 | . | TRBV6-5 | TGTGCCAGCAGCCCCGGGACAACGAACACCGGGGAGCTGTTTTTT | CASSPGTTNTGELFF
TRBD1 | TRBJ1-5 | . | TRBV2 | TGTGCCAGCAGTGACTTAGGACAGGGCAATCAGCCCCAGCATTTT | CASSDLGQGNQPQHF
. | TRBJ1-4 | . | TRBV30 | TGTGCCTGGAGTGGAGGGCGGCTGGGAACGCTGTTTTTT | CAWSGGRLGTLFF
. | TRBJ2-1 | few | TRBV6-1 | TGTGCCACTTGGGACTCCGTTTATGAGCAGTTCTTC | CATWDSVYEQFF
TRBD1 | TRBJ2-7 | . | TRBV20-1 | TGCAGTGCCCCGACAGGGGGCGAGCAGTACTTC | CSAPTGGEQYF
TRBD1 | TRBJ2-7 | . | TRBV30 | TGTGCCTGGAGTAGGACAGGGGGCGGCTACGAGCAGTACTTC | CAWSRTGGGYEQYF
TRBD1 | TRBJ2-7 | . | TRBV2 | TGTGCCAGCAGTGTCGGGACAGAAACCTACGAGCAGTACTTC | CASSVGTETYEQYF
TRBD1 | TRBJ1-2 | . | TRBV6-5 | TGTGCCAGCAGTTACCTGGGACAGTTCAGCGGTGGCTACACCTTC | CASSYLGQFSGGYTF
. | TRBJ1-1 | . | TRBV6-5 | TGTGCCAGCAGTTACTCGCAGGTAGAAGCTTTCTTT | CASSYSQVEAFF
TRBD2 | TRBJ2-7 | . | TRBV11-2 | TGTGCCAGCAGACGAGCTAGCGGGGTCCCTGGGGAGCAGTACTTC | CASRRASGVPGEQYF
TRBD1 | TRBJ1-1 | few | TRBV14 | TGTGCCAGCAGCCCAAAGCGGGGCGCACAGGGGGACACTGAAGCTTTCTTT | CASSPKRGAQGDTEAFF
. | TRBJ1-2 | . | TRBV7-9 | TGTGCCAGCGGTTCACAGGGATCGGATAACTATGGCTACACCTTC | CASGSQGSDNYGYTF
. | TRBJ1-5 | . | TRBV18 | TGTGCCAGCTCACCTGATTACAGCACAAATCAGCCCCAGCATTTT | CASSPDYSTNQPQHF
. | TRBJ2-7 | . | TRBV15 | TGTGCCACCAGCAGACTTCCTTCCCCCTCCTACGAGCAGTACTTC | CATSRLPSPSYEQYF
TRBD1 | TRBJ2-7 | . | TRBV5-6 | TGTGCCAGCAGCCCGGGGCCAAGAGGGGGCGGCGAGCAGTACTTC | CASSPGPRGGGEQYF
. | TRBJ1-1 | many | TRBV9 | TGTGCCAGCAGCGGGGGCAGCCACACTGAAGCTTTCTTT | CASSGGSHTEAFF
. | TRBJ1-2 | . | TRBV9 | TGTGCCAGCAGCTCGGGGGTCTATGGCTACACCTTC | CASSSGVYGYTF